This T cell receptor beta chain came from a study of T cells in women clearing cervical HPV infection. Study in general: Controls gave blood once infection was undetectable; cases at lesion identification. General study findings and limits: Unknown T-cell numbers per sample may underlie the richness differences. CIN3+ cases had significantly higher TCR repertoire richness than controls, but evenness did not differ.

Produced via immunoSEQ multiplex PCR; TCRdb's table is partial and in-frame only. Its clone listing holds about 36,000 clones. V lost 6 bases and J lost 0, with 7 bases in between. CDR3 size: 13 residues. Germline CDR1 and CDR2: SGHVS and FNYEAQ. Comment on this clone: What it recognizes is unknown. The read ends 3 residues early relative to the CDR3; the germline J gene fills the gap.

Material for sequencing was blood buffy coat. V is TRBV7-6 and J is TRBJ2-3; no firm D call. The TCR comes from a woman aged 18 to 75 with a cervical HPV16 infection that either progressed to CIN3+ or cleared (not recorded which). The part of the CDR3 DNA that was read is TGTGCCAGCAGGCCAGCGAGCACAGATACG. Amino acids: CASRPASTDT. The CDR3 reads in full as CASRPASTDTQYF.